The entry that follows covers one TCR beta chain sequence. These data belong to a study of T cell clonotyping in hematopoietic cell transplantation. Time point in this sample: recipient sample about 28 days before transplant, after cytoreduction. CDR1 is SGHNT and CDR2 is YYREEE in the germline V gene (reference sequence). The CDR3 spans 13 residues. V lost 0 bases, J lost 10 bases, and 13 bases lay in between. Measured with immunoSEQ multiplex PCR; TCRdb has only the in-frame clones, and not every one. This table has about 6,800 clones, around 90% appearing once. The rearrangement joins TRBV5-4 to TRBJ1-2, with a weak D call TRBD1 (6 bases). The material sequenced was peripheral blood mononuclear cells, taken before stem cell transplant. This TCR was recovered from a man aged 25 to 40 with acute myeloid leukemia. Some clones in this sample may be carry-over from other donors' samples. As DNA, the CDR3 is TGTGCCAGCAGCTTGGAAACAGGGCCGCCCTACACCTTC. This codes for CASSLETGPPYTF.